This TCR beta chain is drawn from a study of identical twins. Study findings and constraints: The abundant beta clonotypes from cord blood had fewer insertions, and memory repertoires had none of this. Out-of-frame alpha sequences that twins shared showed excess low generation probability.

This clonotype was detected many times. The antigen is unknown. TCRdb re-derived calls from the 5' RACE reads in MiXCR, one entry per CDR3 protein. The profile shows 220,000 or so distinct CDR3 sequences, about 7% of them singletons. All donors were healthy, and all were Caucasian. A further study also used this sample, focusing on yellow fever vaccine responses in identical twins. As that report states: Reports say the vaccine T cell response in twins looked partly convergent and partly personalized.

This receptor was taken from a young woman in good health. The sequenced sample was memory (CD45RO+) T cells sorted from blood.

The CDR3 coding sequence is TGTGCCAGCAGCGTAGAGACGGGGGGCGCAGATACGCAGTATTTT. It codes for CASSVETGGADTQYF. The genes are TRBV7-9 and TRBJ2-3; D is perhaps TRBD2 (7 bases). Germline CDR1 and CDR2: SEHNR and FQNEAQ (reference sequence). The CDR3 extends over 15 amino acids. Trimming stripped 5 bases from V and 4 bases from J, with 16 bases between.